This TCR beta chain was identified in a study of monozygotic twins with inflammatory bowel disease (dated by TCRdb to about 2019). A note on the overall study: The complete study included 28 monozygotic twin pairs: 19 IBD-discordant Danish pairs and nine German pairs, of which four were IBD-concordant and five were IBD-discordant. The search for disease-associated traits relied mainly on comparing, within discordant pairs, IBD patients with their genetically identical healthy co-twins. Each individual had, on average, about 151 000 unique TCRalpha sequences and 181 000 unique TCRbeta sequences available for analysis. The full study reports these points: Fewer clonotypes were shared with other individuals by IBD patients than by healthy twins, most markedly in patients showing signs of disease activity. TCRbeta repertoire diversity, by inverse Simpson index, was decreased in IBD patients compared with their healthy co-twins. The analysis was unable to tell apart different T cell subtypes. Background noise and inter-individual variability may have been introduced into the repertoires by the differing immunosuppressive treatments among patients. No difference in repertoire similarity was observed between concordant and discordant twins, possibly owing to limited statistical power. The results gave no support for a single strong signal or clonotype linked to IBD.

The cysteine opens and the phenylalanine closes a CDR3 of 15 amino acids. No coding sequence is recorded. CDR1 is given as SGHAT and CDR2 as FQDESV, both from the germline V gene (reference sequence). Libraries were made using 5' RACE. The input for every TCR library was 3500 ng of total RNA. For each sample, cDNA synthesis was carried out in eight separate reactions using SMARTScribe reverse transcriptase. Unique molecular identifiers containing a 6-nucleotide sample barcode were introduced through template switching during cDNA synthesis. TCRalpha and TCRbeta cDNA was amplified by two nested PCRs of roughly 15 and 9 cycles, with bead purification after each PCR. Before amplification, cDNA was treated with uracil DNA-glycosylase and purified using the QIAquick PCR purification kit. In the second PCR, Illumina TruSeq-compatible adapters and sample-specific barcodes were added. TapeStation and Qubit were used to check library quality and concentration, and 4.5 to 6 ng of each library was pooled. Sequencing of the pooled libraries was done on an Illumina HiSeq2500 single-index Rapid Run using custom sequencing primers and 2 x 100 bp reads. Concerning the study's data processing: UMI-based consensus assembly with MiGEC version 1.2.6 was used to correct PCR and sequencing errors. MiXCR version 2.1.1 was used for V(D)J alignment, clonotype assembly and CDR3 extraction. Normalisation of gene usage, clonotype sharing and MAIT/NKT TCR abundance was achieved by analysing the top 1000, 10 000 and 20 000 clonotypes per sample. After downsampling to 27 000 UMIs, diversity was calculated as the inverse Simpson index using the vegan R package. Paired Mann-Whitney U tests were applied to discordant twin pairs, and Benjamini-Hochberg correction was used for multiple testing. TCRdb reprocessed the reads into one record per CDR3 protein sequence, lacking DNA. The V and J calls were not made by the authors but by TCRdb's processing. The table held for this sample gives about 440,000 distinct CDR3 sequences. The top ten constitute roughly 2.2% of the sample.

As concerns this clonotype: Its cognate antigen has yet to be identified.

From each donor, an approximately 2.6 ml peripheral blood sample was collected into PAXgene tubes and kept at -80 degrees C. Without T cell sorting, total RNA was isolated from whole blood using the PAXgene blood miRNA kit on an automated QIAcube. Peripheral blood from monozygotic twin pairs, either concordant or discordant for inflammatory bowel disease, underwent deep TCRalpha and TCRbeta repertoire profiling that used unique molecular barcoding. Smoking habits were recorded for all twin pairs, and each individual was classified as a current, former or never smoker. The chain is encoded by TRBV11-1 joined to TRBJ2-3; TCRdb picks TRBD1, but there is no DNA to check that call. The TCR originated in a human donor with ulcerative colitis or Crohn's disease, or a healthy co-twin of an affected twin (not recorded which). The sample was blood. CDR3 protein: CASSPRGGFTDTQYF.